These 26 T cell receptor beta chains originate from one sample sequenced in a study of blood T cell repertoires in COVID-19. The method was immunoSEQ multiplex PCR; TCRdb's version includes in-frame clones alone and lacks a portion of them. The data contain about 210,000 clones, 88% of them seen just once; the ten biggest clones take up under 2%. Sequenced material: peripheral blood. Source of these receptors: a man aged 70 or older with acute or convalescent COVID-19.

This chain connects TRBV7-5 to TRBJ1-3; the table calls TRBD1, which could not be checked here. TRBV7-5 is designated a pseudogene. The CDR3 is 16 amino acids. CDR3 coding DNA: TGTGTCAGAAGCTCAGGGCCAGGGGGCTTTGGAAACACCATATATTTT. Translated, it gives CVRSSGPGGFGNTIYF.

This chain joins TRBV28 and TRBJ1-2; D gene ambiguous. In germline, CDR1 is MDHEN, CDR2 SYDVKM. The CDR3 covers 11 residues. V lost 6 bases to trimming and J lost 2 bases, with 4 bases between them. The CDR3 coding sequence is TGTGCCAGCAGCTCCAACTATGGCTACACCTTC. Protein: CASSSNYGYTF.

The chain combines TRBV13 with TRBJ2-7; TRBD1 agrees at 7 bases. This CDR3 is built from 15 residues. The J segment lost 2 bases and the V segment lost 2 bases, leaving 6 bases of the junction unmatched. Per the germline V gene, CDR1 is PRHDT and CDR2 is FYEKMQ (reference sequence). The DNA of the CDR3 is TGTGCCAGCAGCTTAATCCGGACAGGAGCCTACGAGCAGTACTTC. Residues: CASSLIRTGAYEQYF.

J is TRBJ2-7 and V is TRBV12-3 or TRBV12-4; D possibly corresponds to TRBD1 (5 bases). The CDR3 extends over 13 amino acids. The ends were cut back, 4 bases at V and 0 bases at J, with 7 bases in the middle. The CDR3 here is CASSSGNSYEQYF. The CDR3 DNA follows: TGTGCCAGCAGTTCAGGGAACTCCTACGAGCAGTACTTC.

The chain links TRBV3-1 (or the pseudogene TRBV3-2) to TRBJ2-2; 8 bases agree with TRBD2. Trimming at V came to 4 bases and at J to 5 bases, leaving 9 bases not matched to a gene. This CDR3 comprises 16 residues. CDR1 is LGHDT and CDR2 is YNNKEL in the germline V gene (reference sequence). The CDR3 spells CASSLLDAGGTGELFF. DNA for the CDR3: TGTGCCAGCAGCCTTCTCGACGCGGGAGGTACCGGGGAGCTGTTTTTT.

The chain employs TRBV2 and TRBJ2-1; 7 positions agree with TRBD1. The CDR3 spans 14 residues. With 9 bases clipped from V and 8 bases from J, the junction kept 13 bases outside the gene matches. From germline, CDR1 is SNHLY and CDR2 FYNNEI. The CDR3 region is CASSRTGGRDEQFF. In DNA form, the CDR3 reads TGTGCCAGTTCGAGGACAGGTGGGCGCGATGAGCAGTTCTTC. The full variable domain, rest sourced from reference TRBV2 and TRBJ2-1, is EPEVTQTPSHQVTQMGQEVILRCVPISNHLYFYWYRQILGQKVEFLVSFYNNEISEKSEIFDDQFSVERPDGSNFTLKIRSTKLEDSAMYFCASSRTGGRDEQFFGPGTRLTVL.

This clone was observed a few times. In the same sample, other DNA sequences code for this CDR3. This sequence joins TRBV19 and TRBJ2-2; TRBD1 is a possible D gene (5 bases). CDR1 is LNHDA and CDR2 is SQIVND in the germline V gene (reference sequence). This CDR3 is built from 15 residues. The V gene lost 1 base and the J gene lost 6 bases, with 12 bases spanning the gap. The chain's CDR3 is CASSIGQGWAGELFF. The CDR3 coding sequence is TGTGCCAGTAGTATAGGCCAGGGATGGGCCGGGGAGCTGTTTTTT.

The rearrangement links TRBV28 to TRBJ2-7; TRBD1 aligns across 7 bases. This CDR3 has 15 amino acids. The V gene end was trimmed by 3 bases and the J gene end by 3 bases; junction bases not matched to a gene: 8. The V gene's germline CDR1 is MDHEN and CDR2 SYDVKM. CDR3 coding DNA: TGTGCCAGCAGTTTTTCAGGGGGTGTTGTCTACGAGCAGTACTTC. Protein sequence: CASSFSGGVVYEQYF. The full variable domain, with the rest looked up from reference TRBV28 and TRBJ2-7, is DVKVTQSSRYLVKRTGEKVFLECVQDMDHENMFWYRQDPGLGLRLIYFSYDVKMKEKGDIPEGYSVSREKKERFSLILESASTNQTSMYLCASSFSGGVVYEQYFGPGTRLTVT.

The J gene is TRBJ2-7, the V gene TRBV6-5, with 8 bases that match TRBD2. V was clipped by 7 bases and J by 2 bases; unmatched bases: 10. The CDR3 sequence is 15 residues long. Per the germline V gene, CDR1 is MNHEY and CDR2 is SVGAGI. CDR3: CASNLGGAGAYEQYF. The CDR3 nucleotides are TGTGCCAGCAACCTTGGGGGAGCGGGGGCCTACGAGCAGTACTTC.

This clone was seen a single time. The rearrangement joins TRBV18 to TRBJ2-1; TRBD1 agrees at 9 bases. The CDR3 runs 16 residues. V lost 5 bases, J lost 10 bases, and 15 bases stayed unmatched. The V gene's germline CDR1 is KGHSH and CDR2 LQKENI. The CDR3 DNA sequence: TGTGCCAGCTCATCAAAAACGGGACAGGGAGTTCAGGAGCAGTTCTTC. The encoded protein is CASSSKTGQGVQEQFF.

The gene calls are TRBV10-2 and TRBJ2-1, with 12 bases fitting TRBD2. The CDR3 totals 14 residues. V lost 6 bases, J lost 9 bases, and 6 bases stayed unmatched. CDR1 WSHSY and CDR2 SAAADI come from the germline V gene. CDR3 sequence reads: CASRLAGGPVEQFF. CDR3 nucleotides: TGCGCCAGCAGGCTAGCGGGAGGGCCTGTTGAGCAGTTCTTC.

The chain has TRBV27 and TRBJ2-3; 15 bases line up with TRBD2. V dropped 6 bases and J dropped 3; count of bases not matched to a gene: 16. CDR3 size: 20 residues. CDR1 MNHEY and CDR2 SMNVEV come from the germline V gene (reference sequence). The CDR3 sequence is CASSGVGTSGRKRGTDTQYF. The CDR3 coding sequence is TGTGCCAGCAGCGGGGTGGGGACTAGCGGGAGGAAACGAGGTACAGATACGCAGTATTTT.

This rearrangement joins TRBV6-5 to TRBJ1-1; 7 nucleotides align to TRBD1. Trimming removed 8 bases from V and 0 bases from J; junction bases left unmatched: 6. The CDR3 runs 14 residues. Germline V gene sequence: CDR1 MNHEY, CDR2 SVGAGI. The CDR3 DNA sequence: TGTGCCAGCTCGGGACAGCTTATGAACACTGAAGCTTTCTTT. Translation: CASSGQLMNTEAFF.

The V gene is TRBV3-1 (or the pseudogene TRBV3-2), the J gene TRBJ2-1, with 8 bases aligning to TRBD1. This CDR3 is built from 15 residues. The trim removed 4 bases at V and 3 bases at J, leaving 5 bases unmatched. Germline V gene sequence: CDR1 LGHDT, CDR2 YNNKEL (reference sequence). The CDR3 DNA reads as TGTGCCAGCAGCCGGGACAGGAATCTCTACAATGAGCAGTTCTTC. Translation: CASSRDRNLYNEQFF.

This chain connects TRBV2 to TRBJ1-2, with 8 bases matching TRBD1. CDR1 is SNHLY, CDR2 FYNNEI, per germline. Losses at the gene ends were 5 bases for V and 7 bases for J; bases not matched to a gene: 6. The CDR3 contains 13 residues. The CDR3 coding sequence is TGTGCCAGCAGTTTCAGGGGGCAAACTGGCTACACCTTC. This sequence encodes CASSFRGQTGYTF.

The genes are TRBV11-3 and TRBJ2-1, with 7 bases aligning to TRBD2. The CDR3 covers 16 residues. In germline, CDR1 is SGHNT, CDR2 YENEEA. V lost 1 base to trimming and J lost 2 bases; unmatched junction nucleotides: 5. Here the CDR3 reads CASSLGTGGPYNEQFF. CDR3 nucleotides: TGTGCCAGCAGCTTAGGGACGGGAGGACCCTACAATGAGCAGTTCTTC.

The chain joins TRBV3-1 (or the pseudogene TRBV3-2) to TRBJ1-2; the D gene is possibly TRBD1 (5 bases). The CDR3 runs to 14 residues. The V end lost 0 bases, the J end lost 8 bases, and 13 bases lay between the germline ends. CDR1 LGHDT and CDR2 YNNKEL come from the germline V gene (reference sequence). The CDR3 sequence is CASSQDIQGQGYTF. The DNA for the CDR3 is TGTGCCAGCAGCCAAGATATTCAGGGTCAGGGCTACACCTTC.

The rearrangement links TRBV20-1 to TRBJ2-1; no firm D call. The CDR3 spans 11 residues. Trimming left V 6 bases short and J 8 bases short, with 11 bases between. Germline V lookup: CDR1 DFQATT, CDR2 SNEGSKA (reference sequence). Here the CDR3 reads CSARPGYEQFF. The DNA for the CDR3 is TGCAGTGCACGACCCGGGTATGAGCAGTTCTTC.

The chain recombines TRBV21-1 with TRBJ1-2; the D call of TRBD1 is as the table states it, not checked on the DNA. TRBV21-1 is assigned pseudogene status. The CDR3 is 12 amino acids. This CDR3 is CASSPDRVGYTF. CDR3 DNA: TGTGCCAGCAGTCCCGACAGGGTCGGCTACACCTTC.

This chain joins TRBV15 and TRBJ1-5, with 7 positions matching TRBD1. This CDR3 has 15 residues. The V gene end was trimmed by 0 bases and the J gene end by 2 bases; junction bases not matched to a gene: 1. The germline CDR1 and CDR2 sequences are LNHNV and YYDKDF (reference sequence). Here the CDR3 DNA reads TGTGCCACCAGCAGAGAAGACAGGGGCAATCAGCCCCAGCATTTT. It encodes CATSREDRGNQPQHF. The full variable domain, with the rest looked up from reference TRBV15 and TRBJ1-5, is DAMVIQNPRYQVTQFGKPVTLSCSQTLNHNVMYWYQQKSSQAPKLLFHYYDKDFNNEADTPDNFQSRRPNTSFCFLDIRSPGLGDTAMYLCATSREDRGNQPQHFGDGTRLSIL.

This clone was observed a single time. The chain couples TRBV30 to TRBJ1-5; no reliable D call. V gave up 1 base and J gave up 4 bases, with 20 bases separating them. Germline lookup yields CDR1 GTSNPN and CDR2 SVGIG (reference sequence). The CDR3 length is 17 residues. Written as DNA, the CDR3 is TGTGCCTGGAGTGGTTTTGCTGGACCGACGGGGAATCAGCCCCAGCATTTT. It encodes CAWSGFAGPTGNQPQHF.

The chain uses TRBV19 and TRBJ1-2; 11 nucleotides align to TRBD1. The germline V gene encodes CDR1 LNHDA and CDR2 SQIVND (reference sequence). This CDR3 region has 19 residues. The V segment lost 6 bases and the J segment 1 base; nucleotides outside the gene matches: 16. The CDR3 DNA is TGTGCCAGTAGAGGAGCTCCGCGGACAGGGGGCGGTAGTAACTATGGCTACACCTTC. Translating gives CASRGAPRTGGGSNYGYTF.

This clone is a singleton in its sample. The chain uses TRBV7-8 and TRBJ2-7, with D maybe TRBD1 (6 bases). Deletions cut 8 bases from V and 3 bases from J, with 11 bases between. This CDR3 comprises 12 residues. Germline V gene data show CDR1 as SGHVS and CDR2 as FQNEAQ. CDR3 sequence: CASGGQGYEQYF. CDR3 in DNA: TGTGCCAGCGGGGGACAAGGCTACGAGCAGTACTTC.

The chain carries TRBV5-4 and TRBJ1-1; TRBD1 aligns across 7 bases. V was clipped by 3 bases and J by 5 bases; unmatched bases: 10. Germline lookup yields CDR1 SGHNT and CDR2 YYREEE (reference sequence). The CDR3 has 15 amino acids. This chain's CDR3 is CASSSRQGRGTEAFF. The CDR3 DNA reads TGTGCCAGCAGCTCAAGACAGGGCAGAGGGACTGAAGCTTTCTTT.

The rearrangement uses TRBV18 and TRBJ1-2; 8 bases match TRBD1. V shed 2 bases, J shed 7 bases, and the junction held 6 bases outside the gene matches. There are 14 residues in the CDR3. Germline assignment: CDR1 KGHSH and CDR2 LQKENI. CDR3 loop: CASSPSSGGRGYTF. DNA for the CDR3: TGTGCCAGCTCACCATCTTCAGGGGGCCGTGGCTACACCTTC.

The chain carries TRBV7-3 and TRBJ2-1, with 15 bases identical to TRBD2. V lost 3 bases to trimming and J lost 0 bases; unmatched junction nucleotides: 9. Per germline, CDR1 SGHTA and CDR2 FQGTGA. CDR3 size: 20 residues. The CDR3: CASSLIPGTSGRSSYNEQFF. In DNA, the CDR3 is TGTGCCAGCAGCTTGATTCCCGGGACTAGCGGGAGGAGCTCCTACAATGAGCAGTTCTTC.